The 31 T cell receptor beta chains below come from one sample, sequenced in a study of long-term antiretroviral therapy in people with HIV (dated by TCRdb to between 2021 and 2023). Sequencing of the TRB variable region was done with the immunoSEQ hsTCRB v3.0 assay at survey level resolution. TCRdb holds this immuneACCESS table with in-frame rearrangements only. Some clones are missing; in checked studies, unresolved V genes explain under half, and the rest has no known cause. The sample yields over 15,000 clones; over 70% were counted once. 15% of the sample is held by the ten biggest clonotypes. The sequencing used unsorted PBMCs, collected less than 2.2 years before starting antiretroviral therapy. These receptors all come from a man younger than 40 with HIV.

The rearrangement uses TRBV7-2 and TRBJ1-1; D ambiguous. The V and J ends lost 4 bases and 10 bases respectively, with 16 bases between them. The CDR3 is made up of 13 amino acids. Germline V gives CDR1 SGHTA, CDR2 FQGNSA. CDR3 in DNA: TGTGCCAGCAGCTCCCGGGGATCCATGGGAGCTTTCTTT. Translating gives CASSSRGSMGAFF.

V and J are TRBV6-4 and TRBJ2-1; D is ambiguous. Germline CDR1 reads MRHNA; CDR2 reads SNTAGT. The ends were cut back, 0 bases at V and 11 bases at J, with 11 bases in the middle. The CDR3 is 13 amino acids. This CDR3 reads CASSDSWSGKQFF. CDR3 nucleotide sequence: TGTGCCAGCAGTGACTCCTGGAGTGGGAAGCAGTTCTTC.

V is TRBV6-5 and J is TRBJ1-2; perhaps TRBD1 as D (5 bases). V was trimmed by 6 bases and J by 5 bases, leaving 10 bases between them. CDR3 length: 12 amino acids. Germline V lookup: CDR1 MNHEY, CDR2 SVGAGI. CDR3 region: CASRDSPYGYTF. CDR3 sequence (DNA): TGTGCCAGCAGAGACAGTCCTTATGGCTACACCTTC.

The rearrangement links TRBV7-9 to TRBJ2-3; D may be TRBD1 or TRBD2 (5 bases each). Between the trimmed V and J ends, which lost 1 base and 0 bases, there was a span of 8 bases. This CDR3 has 15 residues. CDR1 and CDR2 from the germline V gene are SEHNR and FQNEAQ (reference sequence). The CDR3 spells CASSLVGGSTDTQYF. DNA for the CDR3: TGTGCCAGCAGCTTAGTTGGGGGTAGCACAGATACGCAGTATTTT.

This chain links TRBV7-9 with TRBJ1-2; D call uncertain. Germline CDR1 and CDR2: SEHNR and FQNEAQ (reference sequence). This CDR3 contains 15 residues. V gave up 1 base and J gave up 4 bases, with 13 bases separating them. CDR3 region: CASSLDGSPSYGYTF. In nucleotides, the CDR3 is TGTGCCAGCAGCTTAGACGGGAGTCCCAGCTATGGCTACACCTTC.

The chain carries TRBV5-1 and TRBJ2-7, with D possibly being TRBD2 (6 bases). CDR3 length: 14 amino acids. Germline values: CDR1 SGHRS, CDR2 YFSETQ. V gave up 0 bases and J gave up 7 bases, with 14 bases separating them. This chain's CDR3 is CASSLASGALEQYF. The CDR3, as DNA: TGCGCCAGCAGCTTGGCATCGGGAGCCTTAGAGCAGTACTTC.

The chain's CDR3 is CASSVGGDTQYF. DNA of the CDR3: TGTGCCAGCAGCGTAGGTGGAGATACGCAGTATTTT. The chain employs TRBV9 and TRBJ2-3, with D unclear. V was trimmed by 0 bases and J by 5 bases, leaving 4 bases between them. Germline V gives CDR1 SGDLS, CDR2 YYNGEE. The CDR3 has 12 amino acids.

The chain links TRBV30 to TRBJ2-1, with TRBD1 identical over 7 bases. The CDR3 loop spans 13 amino acids. The germline V gene has CDR1 GTSNPN and CDR2 SVGIG (reference sequence). This CDR3 is CATMQGGRAEQFF. The CDR3 nucleotides read TGTGCTACAATGCAAGGGGGCCGAGCTGAGCAGTTCTTC.

The V call is TRBV6-1, the J call TRBJ2-7, with a possible D match to TRBD2 (7 bases). V lost 1 base to trimming and J lost 3 bases, with 13 bases between them. The CDR3 runs to 15 residues. Germline CDR1 reads MNHNS; CDR2 reads SASEGT. For the CDR3, the DNA is TGTGCCAGCAGTGAAGAAGACGGGGGGCGCTACGAGCAGTACTTC. The encoded protein is CASSEEDGGRYEQYF.

By share, this clone counts as medium-sized (0.01 to 0.1%). The genes are TRBV11-2 and TRBJ2-2; D possibly corresponds to TRBD1 (5 bases). Germline CDR1 and CDR2: SGHAT and FQNNGV. The V gene lost 4 bases and the J gene lost 4 bases, with 16 bases spanning the gap. This CDR3 spans 16 amino acids. CDR3 bases: TGTGCCAGCAGCTCCAGTTCCTGGGGCGGCACCGGGGAGCTGTTTTTT. This gives the protein CASSSSSWGGTGELFF.

The chain uses TRBV2 and TRBJ2-7; a possible D gene is TRBD1 (6 bases). V dropped 4 bases and J dropped 0 bases, with 22 bases sitting between them. Germline V gives CDR1 SNHLY, CDR2 FYNNEI. The CDR3 is 18 amino acids. The CDR3 sequence: CASSGEDRYWDGSYEQYF. The CDR3 DNA sequence: TGTGCCAGCAGTGGCGAGGACAGATATTGGGATGGCTCCTACGAGCAGTACTTC.

The rearrangement uses TRBV6-5 and TRBJ1-1; D gene unclear. CDR3 length: 14 amino acids. V was clipped by 2 bases and J by 4 bases, with 11 bases between them. CDR1 is MNHEY and CDR2 is SVGAGI in the germline V gene. In DNA form, the CDR3 reads TGTGCCAGCAGTTACGGGCCAGTTCTCACTGAAGCTTTCTTT. It codes for CASSYGPVLTEAFF.

The chain carries TRBV28 and TRBJ2-7; the D is unclear. CDR1 is MDHEN, CDR2 SYDVKM, per germline. V was pared by 5 bases and J by 4 bases, with 3 bases between. The CDR3 contains 10 residues. CDR3 in amino acids: CASSGYEQYF. In DNA, the CDR3 is TGTGCCAGCAGTGGGTACGAGCAGTACTTC.

V usage is TRBV9 and J usage is TRBJ2-3; no reliable D call. The V gene's germline CDR1 is SGDLS and CDR2 YYNGEE. Trimming took 7 bases from V and 0 from J, leaving 21 bases between them. This CDR3 comprises 17 residues. The CDR3 protein is CASLPRSQRLSTDTQYF. CDR3 nucleotide sequence: TGTGCCAGCCTACCCCGAAGTCAGAGGCTAAGCACAGATACGCAGTATTTT. Based on the CDR3 plus reference TRBV9 and TRBJ2-3, the full variable domain is DSGVTQTPKHLITATGQRVTLRCSPRSGDLSVYWYQQSLDQGLQFLIQYYNGEERAKGNILERFSAQQFPDLHSELNLSSLELGDSALYFCASLPRSQRLSTDTQYFGPGTRLTVL.

This rearrangement joins TRBV7-2 to TRBJ2-2; a possible D gene is TRBD2 (6 bases). The ends were cut back, 4 bases at V and 5 bases at J, with 14 bases in the middle. The germline V gene encodes CDR1 SGHTA and CDR2 FQGNSA. This CDR3 is built from 15 residues. DNA for the CDR3: TGTGCCAGCAGCTCAGCGGGCCGAGGGACCGGGGAGCTGTTTTTT. Its protein product is CASSSAGRGTGELFF.

Comment on this clone: Relative to the germline gene, one junction end is altered; a read error may explain this. This chain joins TRBV6-1 and TRBJ1-1; D gene unclear. The CDR3 consists of 12 residues. Germline-derived CDR1 and CDR2 are MNHNS and SASEGT. CDR3 residues: CAISDMGSEAFF. The CDR3 DNA is TGTGCCATCAGTGATATGGGCTCTGAAGCTTTCTTT.

The chain recombines TRBV4-1 with TRBJ1-4, with D perhaps matching TRBD1 (5 bases). Trimming shortened V by 2 bases and J by 8 bases, and 15 bases separated the two germline ends. CDR3 length equals 15 residues. Per germline, CDR1 MGHRA and CDR2 YSYEKL. The CDR3 bases are TGCGCCAGCAGCCAAACCGCCCCAGGGCGGGAAAAACTGTTTTTT. Its protein is CASSQTAPGREKLFF.

This clone was found once. The J gene is TRBJ2-5, the V gene TRBV4-3; D could derive from TRBD1 or TRBD2 (5 bases each). The V end lost 2 bases, the J end lost 4 bases, and 14 bases lay between the germline ends. The CDR3 spans 15 residues. Germline V gives CDR1 LGHNA, CDR2 YSLEER. The CDR3 bases are TGCGCCAGCAGCCAATTTTGGGGGAGCGGAGAGACCCAGTACTTC. It translates to CASSQFWGSGETQYF.

The chain joins TRBV5-8 to TRBJ2-1; TRBD1 matches at 7 bases. Trimming removed 4 bases from V and 3 bases from J; junction bases left unmatched: 4. The CDR3 runs 14 residues. Per germline, CDR1 SGHTS and CDR2 YDEGEE. CDR3 nucleotides: TGTGCCAGCAGCCGATGGACAGGCTACAATGAGCAGTTCTTC. Translating gives CASSRWTGYNEQFF. The full variable domain, its missing parts supplied by reference TRBV5-8 and TRBJ2-1, is EAGVTQSPTHLIKTRGQQATLRCSPISGHTSVYWYQQALGLGLQFLLWYDEGEERNRGNFPPRFSGRQFPNYSSELNVNALELEDSALYLCASSRWTGYNEQFFGPGTRLTVL.

This clone appeared a single time. The chain employs TRBV7-6 and TRBJ2-7; possible D gene TRBD2, 5 bases. CDR1 is SGHVS and CDR2 is FNYEAQ in the germline V gene. Trimming stripped 3 bases from V and 3 bases from J, with 15 bases between. The CDR3 length is 15 residues. The CDR3 nucleotides are TGTGCCAGCAGCTTTGGCCCGGGAAACTACTACGAGCAGTACTTC. Encoded protein: CASSFGPGNYYEQYF.

This clone showed up just once. The chain combines TRBV6-1 with TRBJ1-5; 10 bases are shared with TRBD1. V lost 4 bases to trimming and J lost 0 bases; unmatched junction nucleotides: 9. The CDR3 is made up of 18 amino acids. Germline V gives CDR1 MNHNS, CDR2 SASEGT. CDR3 loop: CASSVSTGTGVSNQPQHF. In DNA, the CDR3 is TGTGCCAGCAGTGTTTCTACCGGGACAGGGGTTAGCAATCAGCCCCAGCATTTT.

The chain uses TRBV7-9 and TRBJ1-2; D gene uncertain. Germline CDR1 reads SEHNR; CDR2 reads FQNEAQ (reference sequence). The CDR3 covers 12 residues. V lost 5 bases and J lost 4, with 8 bases in between. The CDR3 nucleotides read TGTGCCAGCAGCCCAACATCCTATGGCTACACCTTC. Residues: CASSPTSYGYTF.

The chain recombines TRBV7-9 with TRBJ2-7, with D uncertain. The CDR3 has 15 amino acids. V gave up 5 bases and J gave up 5 bases, with 19 bases separating them. Germline V CDR1 and CDR2: SEHNR, FQNEAQ (reference sequence). DNA of the CDR3: TGTGCCAGCAGCCCTCTGGACGGGCCTCACAACGAGCAGTACTTC. Translating it yields CASSPLDGPHNEQYF.

The chain has TRBV27 and TRBJ2-1; D is ambiguous. Looked up from germline, CDR1 is MNHEY and CDR2 is SMNVEV (reference sequence). V gave up 6 bases and J gave up 5 bases, with 11 bases separating them. This CDR3 region has 13 residues. The CDR3 sequence: CASRRASDNEQFF. In nucleotides, the CDR3 is TGTGCCAGCAGAAGGGCGTCGGACAATGAGCAGTTCTTC.

This sequence joins TRBV9 and TRBJ2-6; tentatively, D is TRBD2 (5 bases). In germline, CDR1 is SGDLS, CDR2 YYNGEE. The CDR3 has 18 amino acids. Trimming left V 0 bases short and J 2 bases short, with 15 bases between. The CDR3 spells CASSVDEFPGAGANVLTF. For the CDR3, the DNA is TGTGCCAGCAGCGTAGACGAATTTCCCGGGGCTGGGGCCAACGTCCTGACTTTC.

V is TRBV2 and J is TRBJ1-2; 9 nucleotides line up with TRBD1. The V and J ends lost 3 bases and 5 bases, in that order; junction bases with no gene match: 7. Germline CDR1 is SNHLY and CDR2 is FYNNEI. CDR3 length equals 15 residues. The CDR3 coding sequence is TGTGCCAGCAGTGAGTTGACAGGGGGGAGATATGGCTACACCTTC. It is translated as CASSELTGGRYGYTF.

This rearrangement joins TRBV6-1 to TRBJ1-2; D may be TRBD1 (6 bases). This CDR3 has 14 residues. Trimming removed 3 bases at V and 5 bases at J, with 13 bases between. Looked up from germline, CDR1 is MNHNS and CDR2 is SASEGT. The CDR3 protein is CASSEDSPPYGYTF. The CDR3 DNA sequence: TGTGCCAGCAGTGAGGACAGTCCGCCTTATGGCTACACCTTC.

This sequence joins TRBV6-1 and TRBJ1-1; D unclear. Trimming pared 1 base from V and 1 base from J, leaving 7 bases between. Germline CDR1 MNHNS, CDR2 SASEGT. The CDR3 sequence is 14 residues long. CDR3 residues: CASSEVPENTEAFF. The CDR3 coding sequence is TGTGCCAGCAGTGAAGTGCCAGAGAACACTGAAGCTTTCTTT.

The V gene is TRBV5-6, the J gene TRBJ2-3, with D tentatively TRBD2 (6 bases). V lost 4 bases to trimming and J lost 4 bases, with 19 bases between them. The V gene's germline CDR1 is SGHDT and CDR2 YYEEEE. This CDR3 spans 16 amino acids. The chain's CDR3 is CASSPARAGRSDTQYF. CDR3 sequence (DNA): TGTGCCAGCAGCCCCGCCCGCGCGGGGCGGTCAGATACGCAGTATTTT.

This chain's CDR3 is CASSGGPQGLNSPLHF. CDR3 DNA: TGTGCCAGCAGCGGCGGGCCACAAGGGCTTAATTCACCCCTCCACTTT. V and J are TRBV5-4 and TRBJ1-6; D remains ambiguous. Per germline, CDR1 SGHNT and CDR2 YYREEE (reference sequence). Trimming cost V 4 bases and J 6 bases, with 17 bases left between them. This CDR3 has 16 amino acids.

This chain connects TRBV5-4 to TRBJ1-2; D not certain. Trimming shortened V by 4 bases and J by 8 bases, and 12 bases separated the two germline ends. Germline V CDR1 and CDR2: SGHNT, YYREEE (reference sequence). CDR3 size: 12 residues. The CDR3 DNA is TGTGCCAGCAGCCTTACGGACGGCGGCTACACCTTC. Translating gives CASSLTDGGYTF.